The sequence of this TCR beta chain was determined in a study of blood T cell repertoires in COVID-19. Overall study context: Both acute and convalescent COVID-19 samples were obtained from the United States, Italy and Spain. The cDNA or gDNA used as material had been derived from T cells, B-cell-depleted T cells, or PBMCs.

This clone was counted once. The V gene's germline CDR1 is MNHEY and CDR2 SVGEGT. Trimming cost V 5 bases and J 5 bases; bases outside gene matches: 10. This CDR3 has 16 amino acids. Authors' processing steps: Amplified reference gene primers provided the basis for estimating nucleated cell counts. Assay: immunoSEQ multiplex PCR; the TCRdb copy retains only in-frame clones and omits some. V and J calls and clone size are those listed in that table; D and trimming were worked out from the DNA. The sample lists roughly 100,000 clones; almost 90% were seen once. This TCR was sampled from a human donor in a cohort sampled during active COVID-19. Sequencing was performed on peripheral blood. This rearrangement joins TRBV6-2 or TRBV6-3 to TRBJ2-2; 8 bases are a match to TRBD1. CDR3 in amino acids: CASSPWTGSQTGELFF. CDR3 bases: TGTGCCAGCAGTCCCTGGACAGGGTCTCAGACCGGGGAGCTGTTTTTT.